This T cell receptor (beta chain) was sequenced during a study of OX40 agonist ivuxolimab in advanced cancers. This clone was recorded only once. As yet, its antigen is unknown. V shed 3 bases and J shed 6 bases, with 15 bases lying between them. The germline gives CDR1 MDHEN, CDR2 SYDVKM. This CDR3 is 14 amino acids long. Study observations and caveats: Within 6 weeks, CD4+ and CD8+ blood T cells expanded clonally at 0.1 to 3.0 mg/kg. Among some nonresponders, normalized T-cell clonal expansion was also low. Clonal expansion was among the lowest in partial responders at 0.1-3.0 mg/kg, especially CD8+.

Blood was sampled at baseline, cycle 4 day 1, and cycle 7 day 1. Measured with immunoSEQ multiplex PCR; TCRdb has only the in-frame clones, and not every one. Seen here are approximately 68,000 clones, more than 75% observed once, and the top ten hold 3.5% to 5%. The chain couples TRBV28 to TRBJ2-7; D is unclear. Source: CD4+ or CD8+ T cells sorted from blood, taken in a trial of the OX40 agonist ivuxolimab. This sequence was found in an adult with an advanced solid tumor such as melanoma, head and neck, liver or kidney cancer. This CDR3 reads CASSLVARWAEQYF. CDR3 nucleotide sequence: TGTGCCAGCAGTTTGGTGGCTAGATGGGCCGAGCAGTACTTC.